This T cell receptor (beta chain) was found in a study of neoadjuvant nivolumab and ipilimumab in lung cancer. At the level of the study: Patients got nivolumab 3 mg/kg on days 1, 15 and 29; combination added ipilimumab 1 mg/kg day 1. Study conclusions and caveats: Resected tumors had greater TCR richness and clonality than uninvolved lung. Only two of four nivolumab-treated tumors gained richness and clonality by surgery. TCR clonality did not significantly correlate with pathologic tumor regression.

Germline loops: CDR1 SGHRS, CDR2 YFSETQ. The CDR3 loop spans 15 amino acids. V lost 4 bases, J lost 6 bases, and 4 bases stayed unmatched. Clones were read by immunoSEQ multiplex PCR, and TCRdb kept only the in-frame ones, dropping some. Here the sample spans 8,000 to 9,500 clones, roughly 77% being singletons. In regard to this clone: Its specificity is not known.

The specimen comprised adjacent normal lung tissue, sampled after neoadjuvant nivolumab, alone or with ipilimumab, at or shortly before surgery. This sequence joins TRBV5-1 and TRBJ2-1; 13 positions agree with TRBD2. The source of this sequence is an adult with non-small cell lung cancer. The CDR3 loop reads CASSPGLAGVNEQFF. The CDR3, as DNA: TGCGCCAGCAGCCCCGGACTAGCGGGGGTCAATGAGCAGTTCTTC.